The 18 T cell receptor beta chains below come from one sample, sequenced in a study of blood T cell repertoires in COVID-19. Here immunoSEQ multiplex PCR was the method, and the copy in TCRdb shows in-frame clones only, minus some. The sample has about 84,000 clones, less than 90% seen once; the top ten hold 1.2%. Sequenced: peripheral blood. All receptors come from a man aged 80 or over with active or convalescent COVID-19.

The chain recombines TRBV5-5 with TRBJ2-5, with 7 bases identical to TRBD1. The CDR3 loop spans 14 amino acids. The germline gives CDR1 SGHKS, CDR2 YYEKEE (reference sequence). V shed 4 bases, J shed 7 bases, and the junction held 10 bases outside the gene matches. CDR3 nucleotides: TGTGCCAGCAGCACCGGGACAGTCTCTGCGACCCAGTACTTC. Translating it yields CASSTGTVSATQYF.

The CDR3: CASSSDRGRNTEAFF. The CDR3 DNA sequence: TGTGCCAGCAGTTCGGACAGGGGGCGAAACACTGAAGCTTTCTTT. The chain links TRBV6-5 to TRBJ1-1, with 11 nucleotides matching TRBD1. Trimming at V came to 4 bases and at J to 2 bases, leaving 3 bases not matched to a gene. The length of the CDR3 is 15 residues. In germline, CDR1 is MNHEY, CDR2 SVGAGI.

This clone appeared a few times. This chain links TRBV4-3 with TRBJ1-1; TRBD1 matches 7 bases. The CDR3 covers 15 residues. The V gene end was trimmed by 0 bases and the J gene end by 4 bases; junction bases not matched to a gene: 5. Germline CDR1 reads LGHNA; CDR2 reads YSLEER. The CDR3 region has the DNA TGCGCCAGCAGCCAAGAGCACTCAGGGGGCACTGAAGCTTTCTTT. Protein product: CASSQEHSGGTEAFF.

The chain has TRBV19 and TRBJ2-1, with 13 bases matching TRBD2. This CDR3 region has 15 residues. With 4 bases clipped from V and 11 bases from J, the junction kept 8 bases outside the gene matches. Germline lookup yields CDR1 LNHDA and CDR2 SQIVND (reference sequence). The CDR3 nucleotides read TGTGCCAGTAGTACACGACTAGCGGGAGGTATTCAGCAGTTCTTC. This gives the protein CASSTRLAGGIQQFF.

CDR3 nucleotides: TGTGCCAGCAGTTTATCAGGGGGCACGTACGAGCAGTACTTC. Protein product: CASSLSGGTYEQYF. The chain recombines TRBV28 with TRBJ2-7; the match to TRBD1 covers 8 bases. Trimming at V came to 1 base and at J to 4 bases, leaving 3 bases not matched to a gene. The CDR3 loop spans 14 amino acids. Germline V CDR1 and CDR2: MDHEN, SYDVKM.

CDR3 coding DNA: TGTGCCAGCAGCCGCAGGGAAGGTAGAAACACCATATATTTT. Its translation is CASSRREGRNTIYF. This rearrangement joins TRBV5-8 to TRBJ1-3; D perhaps matches TRBD1 (5 bases). Trimming removed 4 bases at V and 5 bases at J, with 13 bases between. Germline values: CDR1 SGHTS, CDR2 YDEGEE. CDR3 length: 14 residues.

The chain has TRBV4-1 and TRBJ2-7, with no clear D. The germline CDR1 and CDR2 sequences are MGHRA and YSYEKL. V shed 2 bases and J shed 2 bases, with 16 bases lying between them. CDR3 size: 16 residues. This CDR3 reads CASSQNNDPQPYEQYF. The CDR3 DNA reads TGCGCCAGCAGCCAAAACAACGACCCACAGCCCTACGAGCAGTACTTC.

The chain combines TRBV4-2 with TRBJ2-3; 9 bases line up with TRBD2. Unmatched junction bases numbered 3, after V lost 4 bases and J lost 1 base. The germline V gene has CDR1 LGHNA and CDR2 YNFKEQ. This CDR3 comprises 15 residues. CDR3 sequence (DNA): TGTGCCAGCAGCCTGGCGGGAGGGGGCACAGATACGCAGTATTTT. Its translation: CASSLAGGGTDTQYF.

The chain employs TRBV19 and TRBJ1-2, with a weak D call TRBD1 (6 bases). This CDR3 has 14 amino acids. Deletions cut 5 bases from V and 1 base from J, with 11 bases between. The germline CDR1 and CDR2 sequences are LNHDA and SQIVND (reference sequence). The CDR3: CASSLQGVNYGYTF. The CDR3 DNA sequence: TGTGCCAGTAGTCTACAGGGAGTTAACTATGGCTACACCTTC. The full variable domain, rest sourced from reference TRBV19 and TRBJ1-2, is DGGITQSPKYLFRKEGQNVTLSCEQNLNHDAMYWYRQDPGQGLRLIYYSQIVNDFQKGDIAEGYSVSREKKESFPLTVTSAQKNPTAFYLCASSLQGVNYGYTFGSGTRLTVV.

The chain recombines TRBV27 with TRBJ1-2, with 12 positions matching TRBD1. Germline lookup yields CDR1 MNHEY and CDR2 SMNVEV (reference sequence). The CDR3 spans 16 residues. V lost 3 bases to trimming and J lost 5 bases; unmatched junction nucleotides: 7. CDR3 protein: CASSLGQGAEWYGYTF. CDR3 DNA: TGTGCCAGCAGTTTGGGACAGGGGGCTGAATGGTATGGCTACACCTTC.

V usage is TRBV7-9 and J usage is TRBJ2-1, with D possibly matching TRBD1 (5 bases). The V gene's germline CDR1 is SEHNR and CDR2 FQNEAQ (reference sequence). The CDR3 extends over 14 amino acids. Trimming shortened V by 2 bases and J by 4 bases, and 9 bases separated the two germline ends. The DNA of the CDR3 is TGTGCCAGCAGCTTAAGACAGAGATACAATGAGCAGTTCTTC. It specifies CASSLRQRYNEQFF.

The chain is built from TRBV7-9 and TRBJ2-3, with 9 bases lining up with TRBD2. This CDR3 spans 15 amino acids. CDR1 and CDR2 (germline): SEHNR, FQNEAQ (reference sequence). The V gene end was trimmed by 5 bases and the J gene end by 0 bases; junction bases not matched to a gene: 3. The CDR3 sequence is CASSRSGGSTDTQYF. The CDR3 region has the DNA TGTGCCAGCAGCCGTAGCGGGGGTAGCACAGATACGCAGTATTTT.

V and J are TRBV7-8 and TRBJ2-3, with a possible D match to TRBD2 (5 bases). Looked up from germline, CDR1 is SGHVS and CDR2 is FQNEAQ. The V gene lost 3 bases and the J gene lost 0 bases, with 10 bases spanning the gap. The CDR3 has 15 residues. Written as DNA, the CDR3 is TGTGCCAGCAGCTTGTGGGAGACTAGCACAGATACGCAGTATTTT. Its translation: CASSLWETSTDTQYF. The full variable domain, with the rest looked up from reference TRBV7-8 and TRBJ2-3, is GAGVSQSPRYKVAKRGQDVALRCDPISGHVSLFWYQQALGQGPEFLTYFQNEAQLDKSGLPSDRFFAERPEGSVSTLKIQRTQQEDSAVYLCASSLWETSTDTQYFGPGTRLTVL.

The chain has TRBV2 and TRBJ2-7; 8 bases align to TRBD2. The trim removed 6 bases at V and 5 bases at J, leaving 12 bases unmatched. Germline CDR1 is SNHLY and CDR2 is FYNNEI. CDR3 length: 15 residues. CDR3 in DNA: TGTGCCAGCAGGGAGGGACTAGTTTTCCTCCACGAGCAGTACTTC. It yields the protein CASREGLVFLHEQYF. Drawing the rest from reference TRBV2 and TRBJ2-7, the complete variable domain is EPEVTQTPSHQVTQMGQEVILRCVPISNHLYFYWYRQILGQKVEFLVSFYNNEISEKSEIFDDQFSVERPDGSNFTLKIRSTKLEDSAMYFCASREGLVFLHEQYFGPGTRLTVT.

CDR3 sequence reads: CASSESAGSGNTIYF. DNA for the CDR3: TGTGCCAGCAGTGAATCGGCGGGCTCTGGAAACACCATATATTTT. The rearrangement links TRBV2 to TRBJ1-3; unclear D gene. The CDR3 spans 15 residues. In germline, CDR1 is SNHLY, CDR2 FYNNEI. V was shortened by 2 bases and J by 0 bases, with 8 bases between the two germline ends.

The rearrangement uses TRBV6-2 or TRBV6-3 and TRBJ2-2; 13 nucleotides match TRBD2. V trimming: 6 bases; J trimming: 8 bases; junction bases outside the gene matches: 12. The germline CDR1 and CDR2 sequences are MNHEY and SVGEGT. This CDR3 region has 17 residues. CDR3: CASSRGLAGAKWGELFF. The CDR3 nucleotides read TGTGCCAGCAGCCGCGGACTAGCGGGAGCGAAATGGGGGGAGCTGTTTTTT.

This clone was recorded once. The V call is TRBV4-2, the J call TRBJ1-2, with D uncertain. The CDR3 is 13 residues long. V dropped 0 bases and J dropped 6 bases, with 8 bases sitting between them. Germline V gene data show CDR1 as LGHNA and CDR2 as YNFKEQ. CDR3 nucleotide sequence: TGTGCCAGCAGCCAAGAATATGGGCATGGCTACACCTTC. This translates into CASSQEYGHGYTF.

This chain uses TRBV15 with TRBJ1-5, with D tentatively TRBD1 (5 bases). CDR3 length equals 13 residues. Trimming stripped 8 bases from V and 2 bases from J, with 10 bases between. The V gene's germline CDR1 is LNHNV and CDR2 YYDKDF (reference sequence). The CDR3 here is CATARGGNQPQHF. The CDR3 DNA follows: TGTGCCACCGCTAGGGGTGGCAATCAGCCCCAGCATTTT.